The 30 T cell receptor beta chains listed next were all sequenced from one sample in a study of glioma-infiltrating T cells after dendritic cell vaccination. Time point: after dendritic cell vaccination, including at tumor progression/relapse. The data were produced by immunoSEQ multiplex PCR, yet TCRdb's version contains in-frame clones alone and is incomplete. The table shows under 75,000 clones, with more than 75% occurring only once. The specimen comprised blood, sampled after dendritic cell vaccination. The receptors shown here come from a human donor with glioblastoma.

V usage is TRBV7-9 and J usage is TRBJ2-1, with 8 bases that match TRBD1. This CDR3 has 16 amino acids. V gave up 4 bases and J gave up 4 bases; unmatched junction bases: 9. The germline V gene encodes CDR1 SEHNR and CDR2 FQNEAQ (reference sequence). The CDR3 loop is CASSSAGTGSYNEQFF. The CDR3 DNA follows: TGTGCCAGCAGCTCGGCCGGGACAGGATCTTACAATGAGCAGTTCTTC.

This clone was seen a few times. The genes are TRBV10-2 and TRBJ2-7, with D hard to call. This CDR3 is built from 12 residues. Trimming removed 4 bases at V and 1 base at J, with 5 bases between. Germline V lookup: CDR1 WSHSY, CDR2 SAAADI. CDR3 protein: CASSAVSYEQYF. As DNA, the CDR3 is TGCGCCAGCAGTGCAGTGTCCTACGAGCAGTACTTC.

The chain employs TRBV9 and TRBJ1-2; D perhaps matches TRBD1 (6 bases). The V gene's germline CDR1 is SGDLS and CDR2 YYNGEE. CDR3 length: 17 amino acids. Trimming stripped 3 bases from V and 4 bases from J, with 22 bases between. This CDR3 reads CASSANPAGAELYGYTF. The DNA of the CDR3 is TGTGCCAGCAGCGCGAACCCCGCAGGGGCGGAACTCTATGGCTACACCTTC.

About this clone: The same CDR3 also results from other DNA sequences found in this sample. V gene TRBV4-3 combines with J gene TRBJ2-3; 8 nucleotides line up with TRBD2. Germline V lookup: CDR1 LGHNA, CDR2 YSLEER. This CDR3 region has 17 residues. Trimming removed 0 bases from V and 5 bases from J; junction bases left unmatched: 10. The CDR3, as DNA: TGCGCCAGCAGCCAAGATCTTGCGGGGGGACCGGGAGATACGCAGTATTTT. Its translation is CASSQDLAGGPGDTQYF.

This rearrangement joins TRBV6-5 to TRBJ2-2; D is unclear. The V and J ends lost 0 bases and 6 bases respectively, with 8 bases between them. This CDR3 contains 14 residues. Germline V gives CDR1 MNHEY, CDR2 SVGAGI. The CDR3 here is CASSYSEYSGELFF. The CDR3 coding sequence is TGTGCCAGCAGTTACTCGGAGTATTCCGGGGAGCTGTTTTTT.

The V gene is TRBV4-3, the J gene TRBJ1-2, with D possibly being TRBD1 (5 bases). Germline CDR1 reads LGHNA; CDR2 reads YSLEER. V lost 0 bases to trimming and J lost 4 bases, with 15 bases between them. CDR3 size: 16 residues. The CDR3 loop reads CASSQDEYGTSYGYTF. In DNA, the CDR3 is TGCGCCAGCAGCCAAGATGAGTATGGGACTAGCTATGGCTACACCTTC.

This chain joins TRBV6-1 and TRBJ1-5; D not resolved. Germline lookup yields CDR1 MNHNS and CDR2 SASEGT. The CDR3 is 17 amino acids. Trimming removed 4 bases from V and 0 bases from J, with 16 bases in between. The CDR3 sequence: CASSASPEGVSNQPQHF. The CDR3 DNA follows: TGTGCCAGCAGTGCCAGCCCGGAGGGTGTTAGCAATCAGCCCCAGCATTTT.

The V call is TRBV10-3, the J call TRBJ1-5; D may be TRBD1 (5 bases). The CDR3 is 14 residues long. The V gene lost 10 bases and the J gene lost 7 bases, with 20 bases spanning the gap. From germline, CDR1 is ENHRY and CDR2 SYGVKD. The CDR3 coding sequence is TGTGCCACCATGGGAGCGGGGGGAGGACAGCCCCAGCATTTT. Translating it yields CATMGAGGGQPQHF.

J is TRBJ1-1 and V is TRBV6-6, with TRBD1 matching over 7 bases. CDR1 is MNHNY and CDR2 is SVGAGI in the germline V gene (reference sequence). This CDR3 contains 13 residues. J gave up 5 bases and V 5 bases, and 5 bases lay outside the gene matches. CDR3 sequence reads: CASSTTGVTEAFF. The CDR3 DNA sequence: TGTGCCAGCAGTACTACAGGGGTTACTGAAGCTTTCTTT.

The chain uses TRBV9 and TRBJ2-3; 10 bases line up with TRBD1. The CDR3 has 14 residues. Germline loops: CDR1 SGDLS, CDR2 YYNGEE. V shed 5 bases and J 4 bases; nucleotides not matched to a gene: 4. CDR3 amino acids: CASRNDRGPDTQYF. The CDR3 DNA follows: TGTGCCAGCAGGAATGACAGGGGGCCAGATACGCAGTATTTT.

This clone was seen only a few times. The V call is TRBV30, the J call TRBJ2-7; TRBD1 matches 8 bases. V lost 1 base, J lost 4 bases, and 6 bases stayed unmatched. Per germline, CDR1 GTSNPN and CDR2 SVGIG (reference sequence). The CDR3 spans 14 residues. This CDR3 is CAWSADRGYYEQYF. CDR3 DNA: TGTGCCTGGAGTGCCGACAGGGGCTATTACGAGCAGTACTTC.

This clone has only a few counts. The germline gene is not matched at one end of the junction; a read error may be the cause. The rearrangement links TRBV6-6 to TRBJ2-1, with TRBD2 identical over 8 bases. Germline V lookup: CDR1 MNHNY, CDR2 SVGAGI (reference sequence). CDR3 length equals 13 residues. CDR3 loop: CASSYSTRGGLVF. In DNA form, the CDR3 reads TGTGCCAGCAGTTACTCTACTCGGGGGGGCCTGGTCTTC.

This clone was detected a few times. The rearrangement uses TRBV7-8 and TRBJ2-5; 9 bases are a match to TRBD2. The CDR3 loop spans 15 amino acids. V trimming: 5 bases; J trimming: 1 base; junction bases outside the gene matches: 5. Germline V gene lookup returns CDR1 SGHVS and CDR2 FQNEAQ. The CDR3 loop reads CASSPIAGAQETQYF. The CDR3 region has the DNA TGTGCCAGCAGCCCAATAGCGGGGGCCCAAGAGACCCAGTACTTC.

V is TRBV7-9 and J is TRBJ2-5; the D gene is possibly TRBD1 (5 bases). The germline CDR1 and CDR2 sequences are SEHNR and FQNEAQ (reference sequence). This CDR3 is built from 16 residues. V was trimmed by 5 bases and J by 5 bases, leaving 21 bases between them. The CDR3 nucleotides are TGTGCCAGCAGCACCCAGGGCGTGAACCTCGGGGAGACCCAGTACTTC. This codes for CASSTQGVNLGETQYF.

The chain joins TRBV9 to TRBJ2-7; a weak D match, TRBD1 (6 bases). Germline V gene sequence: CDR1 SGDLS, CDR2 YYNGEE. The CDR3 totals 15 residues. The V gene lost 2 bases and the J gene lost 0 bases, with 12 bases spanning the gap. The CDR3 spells CASSVSGALSYEQYF. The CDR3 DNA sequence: TGTGCCAGCAGCGTGTCAGGGGCGCTCTCCTACGAGCAGTACTTC.

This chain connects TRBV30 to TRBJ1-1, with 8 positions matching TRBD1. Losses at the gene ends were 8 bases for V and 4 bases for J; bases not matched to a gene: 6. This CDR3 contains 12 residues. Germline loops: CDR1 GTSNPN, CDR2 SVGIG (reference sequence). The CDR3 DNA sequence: TGTGCCAGTAGACAGGGGTTCACTGAAGCTTTCTTT. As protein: CASRQGFTEAFF.

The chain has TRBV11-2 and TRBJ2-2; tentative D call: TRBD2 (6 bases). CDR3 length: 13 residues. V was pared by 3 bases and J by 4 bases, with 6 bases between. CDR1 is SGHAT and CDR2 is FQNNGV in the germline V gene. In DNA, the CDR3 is TGTGCCAGCAGCTTTAGCGGCACCGGGGAGCTGTTTTTT. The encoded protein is CASSFSGTGELFF. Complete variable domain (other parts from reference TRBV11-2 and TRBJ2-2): EAGVAQSPRYKIIEKRQSVAFWCNPISGHATLYWYQQILGQGPKLLIQFQNNGVVDDSQLPKDRFSAERLKGVDSTLKIQPAKLEDSAVYLCASSFSGTGELFFGEGSRLTVL.

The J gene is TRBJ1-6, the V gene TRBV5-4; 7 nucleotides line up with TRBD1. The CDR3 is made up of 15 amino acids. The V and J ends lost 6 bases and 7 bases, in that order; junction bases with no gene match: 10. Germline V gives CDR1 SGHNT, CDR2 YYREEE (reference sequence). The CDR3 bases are TGTGCCAGCACCTACGCCGGGACAGCAAATTCACCCCTCCACTTT. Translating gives CASTYAGTANSPLHF.

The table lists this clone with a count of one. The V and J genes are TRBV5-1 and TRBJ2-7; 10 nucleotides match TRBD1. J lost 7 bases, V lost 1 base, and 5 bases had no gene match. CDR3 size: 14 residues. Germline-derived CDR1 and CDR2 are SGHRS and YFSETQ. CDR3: CASSLSDRGLEQYF. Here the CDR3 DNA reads TGCGCCAGCAGCTTGAGTGACAGGGGGCTTGAGCAGTACTTC. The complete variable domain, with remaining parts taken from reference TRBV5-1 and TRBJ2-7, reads KAGVTQTPRYLIKTRGQQVTLSCSPISGHRSVSWYQQTPGQGLQFLFEYFSETQRNKGNFPGRFSGRQFSNSRSEMNVSTLELGDSALYLCASSLSDRGLEQYFGPGTRLTVT.

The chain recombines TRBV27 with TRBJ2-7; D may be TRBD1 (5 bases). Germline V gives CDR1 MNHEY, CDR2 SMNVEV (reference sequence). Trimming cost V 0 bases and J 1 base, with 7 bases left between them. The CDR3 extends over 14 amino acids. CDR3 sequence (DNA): TGTGCCAGCAGTTTATCGGCAGGGTCCTACGAGCAGTACTTC. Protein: CASSLSAGSYEQYF.

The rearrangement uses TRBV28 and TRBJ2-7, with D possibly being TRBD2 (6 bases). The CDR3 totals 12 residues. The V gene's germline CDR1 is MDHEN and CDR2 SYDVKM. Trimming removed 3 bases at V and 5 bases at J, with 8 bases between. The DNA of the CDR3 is TGTGCCAGCAGTTTGGAGGGGCACGAGCAGTACTTC. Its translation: CASSLEGHEQYF.

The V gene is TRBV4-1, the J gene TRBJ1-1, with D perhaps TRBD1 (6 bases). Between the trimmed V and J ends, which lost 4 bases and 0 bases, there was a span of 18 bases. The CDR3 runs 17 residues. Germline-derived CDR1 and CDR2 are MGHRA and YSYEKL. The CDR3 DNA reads TGCGCCAGCAGCCGGATTAGAGGGGGGGCCCTGAACACTGAAGCTTTCTTT. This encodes CASSRIRGGALNTEAFF.

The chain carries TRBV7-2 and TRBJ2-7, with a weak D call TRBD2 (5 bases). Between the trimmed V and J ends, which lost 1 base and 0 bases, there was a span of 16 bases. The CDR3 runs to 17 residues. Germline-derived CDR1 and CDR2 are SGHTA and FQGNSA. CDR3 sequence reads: CASSLEYMLGGSYEQYF. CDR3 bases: TGTGCCAGCAGCTTAGAGTACATGCTAGGAGGCTCCTACGAGCAGTACTTC.

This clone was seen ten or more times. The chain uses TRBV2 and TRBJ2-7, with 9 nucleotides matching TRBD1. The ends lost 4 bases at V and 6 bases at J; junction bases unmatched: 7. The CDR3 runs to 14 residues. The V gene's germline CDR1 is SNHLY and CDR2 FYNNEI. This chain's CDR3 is CASSVGTGRGEQYF. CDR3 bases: TGTGCCAGCAGTGTCGGGACAGGGAGGGGCGAGCAGTACTTC.

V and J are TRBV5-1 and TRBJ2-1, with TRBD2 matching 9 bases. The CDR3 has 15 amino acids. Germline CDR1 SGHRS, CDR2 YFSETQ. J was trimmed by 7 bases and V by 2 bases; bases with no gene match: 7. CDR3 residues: CASSFTSGHKNEQFF. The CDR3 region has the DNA TGCGCCAGCAGCTTCACTAGCGGGCACAAAAATGAGCAGTTCTTC.

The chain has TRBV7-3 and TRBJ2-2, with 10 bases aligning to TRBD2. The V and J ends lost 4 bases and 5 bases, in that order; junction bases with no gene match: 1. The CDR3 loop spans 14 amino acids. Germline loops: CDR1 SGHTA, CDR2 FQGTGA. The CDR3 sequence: CASSSTSGTGELFF. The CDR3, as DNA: TGTGCCAGCAGCTCGACTAGCGGGACCGGGGAGCTGTTTTTT. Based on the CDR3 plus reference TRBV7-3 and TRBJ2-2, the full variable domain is GAGVSQTPSNKVTEKGKYVELRCDPISGHTALYWYRQSLGQGPEFLIYFQGTGAADDSGLPNDRFFAVRPEGSVSTLKIQRTERGDSAVYLCASSSTSGTGELFFGEGSRLTVL.

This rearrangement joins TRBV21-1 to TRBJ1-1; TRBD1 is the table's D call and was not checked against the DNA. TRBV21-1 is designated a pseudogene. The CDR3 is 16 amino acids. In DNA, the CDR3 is TGTGCCAGCAGCAAAGCCGCAGGGGGGATGAACACTGAAGCTTTCTTT. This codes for CASSKAAGGMNTEAFF.

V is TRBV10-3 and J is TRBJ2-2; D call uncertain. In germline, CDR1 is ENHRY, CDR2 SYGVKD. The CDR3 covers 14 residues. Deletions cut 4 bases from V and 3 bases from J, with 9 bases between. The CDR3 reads CAISAAADTGELFF. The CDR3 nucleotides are TGTGCCATCAGTGCGGCGGCGGACACCGGGGAGCTGTTTTTT.

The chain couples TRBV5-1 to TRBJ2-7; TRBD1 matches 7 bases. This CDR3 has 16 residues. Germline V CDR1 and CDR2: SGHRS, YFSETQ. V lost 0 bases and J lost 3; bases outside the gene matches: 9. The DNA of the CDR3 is TGCGCCAGCAGCTTGGCTACAGGGGAAGGTATCTACGAGCAGTACTTC. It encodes CASSLATGEGIYEQYF.

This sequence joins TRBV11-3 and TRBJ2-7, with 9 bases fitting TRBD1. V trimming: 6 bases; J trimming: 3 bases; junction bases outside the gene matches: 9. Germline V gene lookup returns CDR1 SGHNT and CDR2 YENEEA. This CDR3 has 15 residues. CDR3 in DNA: TGTGCCAGCAGTCACCCCGGGACAGGGAGCTACGAGCAGTACTTC. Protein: CASSHPGTGSYEQYF.